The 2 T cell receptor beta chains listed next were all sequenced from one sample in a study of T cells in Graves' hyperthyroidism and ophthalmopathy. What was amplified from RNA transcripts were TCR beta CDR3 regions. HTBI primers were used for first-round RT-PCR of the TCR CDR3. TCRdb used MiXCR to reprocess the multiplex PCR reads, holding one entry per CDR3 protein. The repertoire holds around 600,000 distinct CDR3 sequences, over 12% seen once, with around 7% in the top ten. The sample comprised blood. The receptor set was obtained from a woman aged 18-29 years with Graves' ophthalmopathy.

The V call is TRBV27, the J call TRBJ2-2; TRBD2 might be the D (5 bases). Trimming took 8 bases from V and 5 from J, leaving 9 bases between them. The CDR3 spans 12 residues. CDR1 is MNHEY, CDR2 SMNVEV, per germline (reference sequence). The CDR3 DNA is TGTGCCAGCTCCACGGGGACCGGGGAGCTGTTTTTT. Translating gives CASSTGTGELFF.

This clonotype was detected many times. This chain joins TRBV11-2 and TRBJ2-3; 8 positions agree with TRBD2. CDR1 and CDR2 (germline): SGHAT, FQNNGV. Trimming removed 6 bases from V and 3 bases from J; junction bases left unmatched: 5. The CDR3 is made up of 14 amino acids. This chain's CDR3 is CASRSGSWTDTQYF. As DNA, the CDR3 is TGTGCCAGCAGGAGCGGGAGTTGGACAGATACGCAGTATTTT.